The rows below give T cell receptor beta chains drawn from one sample of a study of T cell repertoires in cytomegalovirus infection. For these TCRs, the target antigens are not known. TCRdb fed the reads into MiXCR, producing one record per CDR3 protein. The repertoire consists of around 770,000 distinct CDR3 sequences, with almost 30% occurring once and the leading ten covering less than 15%. The source was cultured CD8+ T cells from PBMCs, collected from culture after CMV antigen stimulation. All receptors derive from a human donor in good health (CMV status not recorded). Some clones in this sample may be carry-over from other donors' samples. Each CDR3 is given with its conserved first and last residue. The D gene is left open where the match is weak. Clone size is not always given. Where it is, it says once, few, many or a class for expanded clones.

j_gene | abundance | d_gene | v_gene | CDR3aa | CDR3nt
TRBJ1-5 | NA | NA | TRBV5-6 | CASSLGEVNQPQHF | TGTGCCAGCAGCTTGGGGGAAGTGAATCAGCCCCAGCATTTT
TRBJ1-4 | NA | NA | TRBV6-5 | CASSYEGVGQLFF | TGTGCCAGCAGTTACGAGGGAGTCGGACAACTGTTTTTT
TRBJ2-3 | NA | TRBD2 | TRBV10-3 | CAIRIGTSGITDTQYF | TGTGCCATCAGGATTGGGACTAGCGGGATCACAGATACGCAGTATTTT
TRBJ2-5 | few | NA | TRBV7-9 | CASLLRGAETQYF | TGTGCCAGCCTTCTTCGGGGGGCTGAGACCCAGTACTTC
TRBJ1-5 | NA | NA | TRBV27 | CASSQWRGNQPQHF | TGTGCCAGCAGTCAATGGAGGGGCAATCAGCCCCAGCATTTT
TRBJ2-5 | NA | NA | TRBV9 | CASSPWDMVVSETQYF | TGTGCCAGCAGCCCCTGGGACATGGTCGTCTCAGAGACCCAGTACTTC
TRBJ2-1 | NA | NA | TRBV6-2/TRBV6-3 | CASRMNNEQFF | TGTGCCAGCAGAATGAACAATGAGCAGTTCTTC
TRBJ2-2 | NA | TRBD1 | TRBV6-2/TRBV6-3 | CASSQTGVFTGELFF | TGTGCCAGCAGTCAAACAGGGGTTTTTACCGGGGAGCTGTTTTTT
TRBJ2-1 | few | NA | TRBV7-8 | CASSLALGDGSYNEQFF | TGTGCCAGCAGCTTAGCGTTGGGCGATGGGTCCTACAATGAGCAGTTCTTC
TRBJ1-3 | few | NA | TRBV24-1 | CATSDLGRGSGNTIYF | TGTGCCACCAGTGATTTGGGCAGAGGATCTGGAAACACCATATATTTT
TRBJ2-1 | few | TRBD1 | TRBV5-5 | CASSGDRGLGNEQFF | TGTGCCAGCAGCGGGGACAGAGGATTAGGGAATGAGCAGTTCTTC
TRBJ2-7 | many | NA | TRBV7-2 | CASSSTGYGSYEQYF | TGTGCCAGCAGCTCAACAGGGTATGGGTCCTACGAGCAGTACTTC
TRBJ1-3 | NA | NA | TRBV19 | CASSNGATGNTIYF | TGTGCCAGTAGTAATGGGGCAACTGGAAACACCATATATTTT
TRBJ2-1 | NA | TRBD2 | TRBV27 | CASTPDRTSVNEQFF | TGTGCCAGCACCCCTGACAGGACTAGCGTCAATGAGCAGTTCTTC
TRBJ2-5 | NA | NA | TRBV28 | CASSFWADRQETQYF | TGTGCCAGCAGTTTTTGGGCCGATAGACAAGAGACCCAGTACTTC
TRBJ2-1 | NA | TRBD2 | TRBV29-1 | CSVPSSGGNNEQFF | TGCAGCGTTCCTTCGAGCGGGGGTAACAATGAGCAGTTCTTC
TRBJ2-2 | NA | TRBD1 | TRBV7-9 | CASSINTGTADTGELFF | TGTGCCAGCAGCATTAATACCGGGACAGCCGACACCGGGGAGCTGTTTTTT
TRBJ1-1 | NA | TRBD1 | TRBV6-5 | CASSYSEGALITEAFF | TGTGCCAGCAGTTACTCGGAGGGGGCGTTGATAACTGAAGCTTTCTTT
TRBJ2-7 | many | NA | TRBV6-5 | CASSYSGGLSYEQYF | TGTGCCAGCAGTTACTCGGGAGGCCTCTCCTACGAGCAGTACTTC
TRBJ1-2 | many | TRBD1 | TRBV12-3/TRBV12-4 | CASSPDRVGGYTF | TGTGCCAGCAGTCCGGACAGGGTGGGAGGCTACACCTTC
TRBJ2-2 | NA | NA | TRBV10-3 | CAISESAARGAGELFF | TGTGCCATCAGTGAGTCAGCGGCCCGCGGCGCCGGGGAGCTGTTTTTT
TRBJ2-1 | few | NA | TRBV24-1 | CATSEGWGKSSYNEQFF | TGTGCCACCAGTGAGGGTTGGGGGAAGAGCTCCTACAATGAGCAGTTCTTC
TRBJ2-3 | NA | TRBD2 | TRBV2 | CAILLAGGITDTQYF | TGTGCCATCTTACTAGCGGGGGGGATCACAGATACGCAGTATTTT
TRBJ1-1 | few | NA | TRBV11-2 | CASSLDTGIGTEAFF | TGTGCCAGCAGCTTAGATACAGGGATAGGCACTGAAGCTTTCTTT
TRBJ2-5 | few | NA | TRBV7-9 | CASSREADQETQYF | TGTGCCAGCAGCAGGGAGGCGGACCAAGAGACCCAGTACTTC